What follows is one T cell receptor (beta chain) and its context. The antigen is not known. Gene names and germline match the mouse. The source of the sample is a study of CD8+ T cells in alopecia areata. Study-level information: Skin from roughly 6-13-month-old C3H/HeJ graft donors with spontaneous alopecia went to roughly 6-10-week-old female C3H/HeJ mice. General study findings and limits: Scalp repertoires also include resident alphabeta T cells from normal skin. Alopecia totalis/universalis scalp especially showed more expanded CD8+ clones than normal scalp. With patients, TCR sharing proved less clear than in mice, a difference possibly related to HLA.

The sorting of pooled cutaneous lymph node cells relied on CD4, CD8alpha, NKG2D, NKG2ACE and other markers. Extraction and reverse transcription of RNA yielded cDNA as the sequencing template. This table comes from immunoSEQ multiplex PCR, and its TCRdb copy is limited to in-frame clones, with some not included. The table records approximately 300,000 clones without singletons, the ten largest covering 0.9% to 1.5%. This TCR was recovered from a C3H/HeJ mouse with alopecia areata. The strain's MHC: H2-k. Sample: CD4+ T cells sorted from a lymph node.

The CDR3 DNA, read in part, is TGTGCCAGCAGTATAAGGGGGACAGATAATTCGCCC. It specifies CASSIRGTDNSP. The whole CDR3 protein reads CASSIRGTDNSPLYF. The chain is built from TRBV19 and TRBJ1-6, with TRBD1 matching 7 bases. The read terminates 3 residues before the CDR3 end, so the remaining end is supplied by the germline J gene. TRBJ1-6 is designated an ORF whose function remains uncertain. Germline CDR1 is FNHDT and CDR2 is SITEND (reference sequence). The CDR3 contains 15 residues. V gave up 1 base and J gave up 5 bases; unmatched junction bases: 3.